A selection of T cell receptor beta chains follows, all from one sample in a study of blood T cell repertoires in COVID-19. The data were produced by immunoSEQ multiplex PCR, yet TCRdb's version contains in-frame clones alone and is incomplete. The sample includes 200,000 or so clones, about 80% of them seen just once. The sequencing sample was made of peripheral blood. The receptors were sampled from a human donor with acute or convalescent COVID-19. The donor label of this sample is uncertain. Both conserved end residues are part of each CDR3. A D gene is named only where the DNA matches it firmly. Not every row has a clone size; where given, it reads once, few, many or a size class.

D	size	V	J	CDR3	DNA
TRBD1	.	TRBV19	TRBJ2-1	CASSMGTVGTGVYNEQFF	TGTGCCAGTAGTATGGGGACCGTTGGGACAGGGGTCTACAATGAGCAGTTCTTC
.	few	TRBV10-3	TRBJ2-3	CAISDRTDTQYF	TGTGCCATCAGTGATAGAACAGATACGCAGTATTTT
TRBD2	.	TRBV27	TRBJ2-7	CASSSRGLAGRVQYEQYF	TGTGCCAGCAGTTCCAGAGGACTAGCGGGTCGCGTCCAGTACGAGCAGTACTTC
TRBD1	.	TRBV3-1/TRBV3-2	TRBJ2-5	CASSTRTGGRETQYF	TGTGCCAGCAGCACCCGGACAGGGGGCCGGGAGACCCAGTACTTC
TRBD2	.	TRBV3-1/TRBV3-2	TRBJ2-7	CASSPTGTTYGQYF	TGTGCCAGCAGCCCCACCGGGACTACCTACGGGCAGTACTTC
.	few	TRBV28	TRBJ2-7	CASRGGLEQYF	TGTGCCAGCAGAGGAGGGCTCGAGCAGTACTTC
TRBD2	.	TRBV7-2	TRBJ2-3	CASSFGGRGTDTQYF	TGTGCCAGCAGCTTCGGCGGGAGGGGGACAGATACGCAGTATTTT
TRBD2	.	TRBV18	TRBJ2-5	CASSPLAGVGETQYF	TGTGCCAGCTCACCCCTAGCGGGAGTCGGGGAGACCCAGTACTTC
TRBD1	.	TRBV6-1	TRBJ1-1	CASSANQGGTGGDTEAFF	TGTGCCAGCAGTGCAAACCAGGGGGGGACAGGTGGGGACACTGAAGCTTTCTTT
TRBD2	.	TRBV4-2	TRBJ2-7	CASSQEARLANHYEQYF	TGTGCCAGCAGCCAAGAGGCCAGACTAGCGAACCACTACGAGCAGTACTTC
TRBD1	few	TRBV30	TRBJ1-6	CAWRPGQGMSSPLHF	TGTGCCTGGAGGCCGGGACAGGGAATGAGTTCACCCCTCCACTTT
.	.	TRBV27	TRBJ1-6	CASSLSGNSPLHF	TGTGCCAGCAGTTTATCCGGGAATTCACCCCTCCACTTT
.	.	TRBV24-1	TRBJ2-7	CATSTAGDSYEQYF	TGTGCCACCAGTACCGCCGGGGACTCCTACGAGCAGTACTTC
.	.	TRBV9	TRBJ2-1	CASSPQGRYNEQFF	TGTGCCAGCAGCCCCCAGGGGCGTTACAATGAGCAGTTCTTC
TRBD2	.	TRBV10-3	TRBJ2-7	CAISYRERTSGAYEQYF	TGTGCCATCAGTTACAGGGAAAGGACTAGCGGAGCCTACGAGCAGTACTTC
.	.	TRBV7-2	TRBJ1-1	CASSLAGAKRGMNTEAFF	TGTGCCAGCAGCTTAGCTGGGGCTAAAAGAGGAATGAACACTGAAGCTTTCTTT
.	.	TRBV18	TRBJ2-1	CASSEDEQFF	TGTGCCAGCTCAGAGGATGAGCAGTTCTTC
TRBD2	.	TRBV7-2	TRBJ2-3	CASSTGRGDTQYF	TGTGCCAGCAGCACCGGGAGGGGAGATACGCAGTATTTT
TRBD2	.	TRBV5-4	TRBJ2-7	CASSLGAGAYEQYF	TGTGCCAGCAGCTTGGGAGCGGGAGCCTACGAGCAGTACTTC
TRBD2	.	TRBV5-6	TRBJ2-3	CASSWLTSGRDTDTQYF	TGTGCCAGCAGCTGGCTGACTAGCGGGAGAGACACAGATACGCAGTATTTT
.	.	TRBV7-3	TRBJ2-2	CASSSRLGTGELFF	TGTGCCAGCAGTAGCAGACTGGGCACCGGGGAGCTGTTTTTT
TRBD1	once	TRBV25-1	TRBJ1-6	CASSEWETGYNSPLHF	TGTGCCAGCAGTGAATGGGAGACAGGGTATAATTCACCCCTCCACTTT
TRBD1	.	TRBV25-1	TRBJ2-3	CASSGQGPTQYF	TGTGCCAGCAGTGGACAGGGGCCTACGCAGTATTTT
TRBD2	.	TRBV6-5	TRBJ2-1	CASSYPGLAGGEQFF	TGTGCCAGCAGTTATCCGGGACTAGCGGGGGGGGAGCAGTTCTTC
TRBD1	.	TRBV27	TRBJ2-1	CASSLSYGTGGNNEQFF	TGTGCCAGCAGTTTATCGTACGGGACAGGGGGAAATAATGAGCAGTTCTTC
.	.	TRBV7-2	TRBJ2-7	CAIHPEGVFGPYEQYF	TGTGCCATACACCCCGAGGGAGTATTTGGACCCTACGAGCAGTACTTC